Listed below are T cell receptor beta chains from one sample, sequenced in a study of blood T cells in healthy people across ages. TCRdb recomputed calls from the 5' RACE reads with MiXCR, one row per CDR3 protein. Of 650,000 to 1,000,000 distinct CDR3 sequences detected, around half appear once; the ten largest clones hold less than 20%. The sequenced material came from blood. Receptor source: a man at least 80 years old in good health. The CDR3 runs from the conserved cysteine through the conserved F or W. The D gene is left open where the match is weak.

d_gene: .; v_gene: TRBV20-1; j_gene: TRBJ1-5; CDR3aa: CSARDFRSGNQPQHF
d_gene: TRBD1; v_gene: TRBV7-2; j_gene: TRBJ2-4; CDR3aa: CASSPRDRDIQYF
d_gene: .; v_gene: TRBV5-1; j_gene: TRBJ2-4; CDR3aa: CASSSQGFGAKNIQYF
d_gene: .; v_gene: TRBV24-1; j_gene: TRBJ1-5; CDR3aa: CATSDPQVPNQPQHF
d_gene: TRBD2; v_gene: TRBV3-1; j_gene: TRBJ2-3; CDR3aa: CASSQLAGYGTDTQYF
d_gene: .; v_gene: TRBV5-1; j_gene: TRBJ2-2; CDR3aa: CASSLRTATEWLFF
d_gene: .; v_gene: TRBV9; j_gene: TRBJ2-5; CDR3aa: CASSVAPGQVGGETQYF
d_gene: TRBD2; v_gene: TRBV12-3/TRBV12-4; j_gene: TRBJ2-5; CDR3aa: CASSDASGYQETQYF
d_gene: .; v_gene: TRBV7-8; j_gene: TRBJ2-3; CDR3aa: CASSLAGFPDTQYF
d_gene: .; v_gene: TRBV20-1; j_gene: TRBJ1-3; CDR3aa: CSARQSGNTIYF
d_gene: .; v_gene: TRBV20-1; j_gene: TRBJ1-2; CDR3aa: CSAADWTGYGYTF
d_gene: .; v_gene: TRBV7-9; j_gene: TRBJ2-6; CDR3aa: CASSFLRTDPSSGANVLTF
d_gene: TRBD2; v_gene: TRBV7-8; j_gene: TRBJ2-2; CDR3aa: CASRSASGTNTGELFF
d_gene: .; v_gene: TRBV7-2; j_gene: TRBJ1-4; CDR3aa: CASSSMVWATNEKLFF
d_gene: TRBD1; v_gene: TRBV4-2; j_gene: TRBJ2-3; CDR3aa: CASSQPGQGAADTQYF
d_gene: .; v_gene: TRBV20-1; j_gene: TRBJ2-1; CDR3aa: CSARPSGVSSYNEQFF
d_gene: .; v_gene: TRBV12-3/TRBV12-4; j_gene: TRBJ2-3; CDR3aa: CASSGRVRADTQYF
d_gene: .; v_gene: TRBV5-1; j_gene: TRBJ1-2; CDR3aa: CASSFSEGGPSGYTF
d_gene: TRBD1; v_gene: TRBV5-1; j_gene: TRBJ1-4; CDR3aa: CASSLVGQGSDEKLFF
d_gene: .; v_gene: TRBV6-5; j_gene: TRBJ2-3; CDR3aa: CASSYSGAFSSALHTQYF
d_gene: TRBD1; v_gene: TRBV20-1; j_gene: TRBJ1-1; CDR3aa: CSALTGRDTEAFF
d_gene: TRBD2; v_gene: TRBV12-3/TRBV12-4; j_gene: TRBJ2-3; CDR3aa: CASSSGTSGRHTDTQYF
d_gene: .; v_gene: TRBV20-1; j_gene: TRBJ2-7; CDR3aa: CSAKTGKASSYEQYF
d_gene: .; v_gene: TRBV9; j_gene: TRBJ2-5; CDR3aa: CASSVVGGGGSTQYF
d_gene: .; v_gene: TRBV5-1; j_gene: TRBJ2-1; CDR3aa: CASSLFNPGPIYNEQFF
d_gene: TRBD1; v_gene: TRBV28; j_gene: TRBJ2-7; CDR3aa: CASSLTGEYREQYF
d_gene: TRBD1; v_gene: TRBV12-3/TRBV12-4; j_gene: TRBJ2-1; CDR3aa: CASSQTGNRANEQFF
d_gene: .; v_gene: TRBV9; j_gene: TRBJ1-3; CDR3aa: CAGSSQDLGNTIYF
d_gene: TRBD2; v_gene: TRBV20-1; j_gene: TRBJ2-3; CDR3aa: CSVHSGGAVPDTQYF
d_gene: TRBD1; v_gene: TRBV9; j_gene: TRBJ2-4; CDR3aa: CASSASPGQTAKNIQYF
d_gene: TRBD1; v_gene: TRBV4-2; j_gene: .; CDR3aa: CASSQDVGGTYEQYF
d_gene: TRBD2; v_gene: TRBV5-1; j_gene: TRBJ2-1; CDR3aa: CASSLAGLAGPGNEQFF
d_gene: TRBD2; v_gene: TRBV6-2/TRBV6-3; j_gene: TRBJ2-3; CDR3aa: CASSYQGLAGESQYF
d_gene: TRBD2; v_gene: TRBV7-2; j_gene: TRBJ2-3; CDR3aa: CASSLSAGGPRGSAQYF
d_gene: .; v_gene: TRBV20-1; j_gene: TRBJ2-7; CDR3aa: CSARDGQKGTYEQYF
d_gene: .; v_gene: TRBV28; j_gene: TRBJ2-7; CDR3aa: CATRTWSEQYF
d_gene: .; v_gene: TRBV27; j_gene: TRBJ2-5; CDR3aa: CASSHPSGPTSWTQYF
d_gene: TRBD1; v_gene: TRBV7-9; j_gene: TRBJ2-3; CDR3aa: CASSHGTGDTDTQYF
d_gene: .; v_gene: TRBV7-2; j_gene: TRBJ2-3; CDR3aa: CASSLGPSSNTQYF
d_gene: .; v_gene: TRBV6-5; j_gene: TRBJ1-2; CDR3aa: CASSYSSTGRYGYTF